Included here is one T cell receptor beta chain sequence, with context. Its antigen is not known. These data are taken from a study of OX40 agonist ivuxolimab in advanced cancers. Clones were read by immunoSEQ multiplex PCR, and TCRdb kept only the in-frame ones, dropping some. This sample yields about 69,000 clones, of which approximately 92% are seen a single time; 5.5% to 8% belongs to the top ten. CDR1 is MNHEY, CDR2 SVGAGI, per germline. This CDR3 has 13 residues. V lost 6 bases and J lost 1, with 9 bases in between. Points from the study as a whole: Expanded clones tended on average to be more numerous among CD8+ T cells than CD4+.

This specimen was CD4+ or CD8+ T cells sorted from blood, taken in a trial of the OX40 agonist ivuxolimab. This clonotype was obtained from an adult with an advanced solid tumor such as melanoma, head and neck, liver or kidney cancer. V usage is TRBV6-5 and J usage is TRBJ1-1; D gene uncertain. CDR3: CASRSNQNTEAFF. The CDR3 region has the DNA TGTGCCAGCAGGAGTAATCAGAACACTGAAGCTTTCTTT.